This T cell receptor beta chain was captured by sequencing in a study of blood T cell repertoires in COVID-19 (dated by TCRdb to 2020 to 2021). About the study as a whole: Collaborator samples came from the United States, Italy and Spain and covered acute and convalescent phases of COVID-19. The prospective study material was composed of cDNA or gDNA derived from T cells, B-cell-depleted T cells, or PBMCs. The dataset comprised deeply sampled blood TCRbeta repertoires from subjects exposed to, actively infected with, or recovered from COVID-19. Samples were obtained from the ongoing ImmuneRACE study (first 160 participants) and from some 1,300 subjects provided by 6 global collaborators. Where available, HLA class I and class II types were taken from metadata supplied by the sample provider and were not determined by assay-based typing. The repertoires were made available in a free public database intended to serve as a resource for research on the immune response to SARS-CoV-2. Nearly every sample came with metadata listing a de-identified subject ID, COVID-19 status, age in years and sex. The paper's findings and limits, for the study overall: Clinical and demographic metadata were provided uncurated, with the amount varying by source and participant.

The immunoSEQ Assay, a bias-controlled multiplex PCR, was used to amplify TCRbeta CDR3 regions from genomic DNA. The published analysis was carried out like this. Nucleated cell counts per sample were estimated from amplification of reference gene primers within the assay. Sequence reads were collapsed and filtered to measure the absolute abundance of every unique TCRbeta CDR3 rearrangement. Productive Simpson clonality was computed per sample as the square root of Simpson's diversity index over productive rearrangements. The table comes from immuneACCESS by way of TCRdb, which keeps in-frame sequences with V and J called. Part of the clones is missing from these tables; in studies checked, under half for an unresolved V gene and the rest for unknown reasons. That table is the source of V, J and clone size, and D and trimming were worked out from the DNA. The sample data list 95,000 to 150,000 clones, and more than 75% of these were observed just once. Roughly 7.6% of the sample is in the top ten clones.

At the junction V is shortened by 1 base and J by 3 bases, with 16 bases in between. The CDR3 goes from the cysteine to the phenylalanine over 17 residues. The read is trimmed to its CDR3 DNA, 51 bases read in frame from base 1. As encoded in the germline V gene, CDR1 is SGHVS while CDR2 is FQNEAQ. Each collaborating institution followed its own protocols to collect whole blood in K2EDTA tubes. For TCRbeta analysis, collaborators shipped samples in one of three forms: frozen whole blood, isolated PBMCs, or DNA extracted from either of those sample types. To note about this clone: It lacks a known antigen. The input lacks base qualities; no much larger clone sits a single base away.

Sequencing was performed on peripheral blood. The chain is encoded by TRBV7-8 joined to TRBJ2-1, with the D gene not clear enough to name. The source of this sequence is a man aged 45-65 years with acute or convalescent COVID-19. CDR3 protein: CASSLVPGGSVYNEQFF. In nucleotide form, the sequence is TGTGCCAGCAGCTTAGTCCCCGGCGGCTCGGTCTACAATGAGCAGTTCTTC.